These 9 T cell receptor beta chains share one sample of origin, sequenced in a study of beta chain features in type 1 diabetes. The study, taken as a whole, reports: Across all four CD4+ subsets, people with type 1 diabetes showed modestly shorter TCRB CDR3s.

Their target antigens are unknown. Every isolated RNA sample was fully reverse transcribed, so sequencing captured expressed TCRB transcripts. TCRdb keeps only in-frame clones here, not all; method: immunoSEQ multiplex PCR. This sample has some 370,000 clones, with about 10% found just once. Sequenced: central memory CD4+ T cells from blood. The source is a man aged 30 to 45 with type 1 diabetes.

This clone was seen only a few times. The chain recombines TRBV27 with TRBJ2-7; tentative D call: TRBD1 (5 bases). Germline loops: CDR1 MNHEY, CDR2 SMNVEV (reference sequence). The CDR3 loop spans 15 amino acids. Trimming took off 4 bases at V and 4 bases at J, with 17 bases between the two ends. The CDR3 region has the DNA TGTGCCAGCAGTTCTTCCGAGACAGCTACTTACGAGCAGTACTTC. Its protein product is CASSSSETATYEQYF.

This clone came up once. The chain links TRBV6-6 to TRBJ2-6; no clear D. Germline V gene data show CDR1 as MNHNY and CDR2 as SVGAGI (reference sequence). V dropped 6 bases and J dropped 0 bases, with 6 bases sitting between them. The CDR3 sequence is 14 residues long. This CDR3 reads CASRPSSGANVLTF. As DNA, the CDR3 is TGTGCCAGCAGGCCGAGCTCTGGGGCCAACGTCCTGACTTTC.

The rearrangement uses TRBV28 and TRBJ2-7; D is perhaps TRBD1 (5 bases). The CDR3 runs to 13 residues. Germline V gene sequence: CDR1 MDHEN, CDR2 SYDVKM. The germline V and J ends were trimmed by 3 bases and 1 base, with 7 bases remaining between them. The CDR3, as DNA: TGTGCCAGCAGTTTCGACAGTTCCTACGAGCAGTACTTC. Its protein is CASSFDSSYEQYF.

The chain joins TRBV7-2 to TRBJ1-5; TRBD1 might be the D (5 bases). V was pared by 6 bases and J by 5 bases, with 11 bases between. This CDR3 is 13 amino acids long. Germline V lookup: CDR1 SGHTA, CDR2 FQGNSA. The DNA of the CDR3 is TGTGCCAGCAGTGCGGGCAGGGATCAGCCCCAGCATTTT. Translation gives CASSAGRDQPQHF.

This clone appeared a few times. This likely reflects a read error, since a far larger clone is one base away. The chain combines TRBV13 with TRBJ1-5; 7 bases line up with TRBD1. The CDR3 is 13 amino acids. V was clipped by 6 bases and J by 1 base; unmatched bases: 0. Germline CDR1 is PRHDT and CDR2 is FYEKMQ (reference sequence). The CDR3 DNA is TGTGCCAGCAGGGGACAGAGCAATCAGCCCCAGCATTTT. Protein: CASRGQSNQPQHF.

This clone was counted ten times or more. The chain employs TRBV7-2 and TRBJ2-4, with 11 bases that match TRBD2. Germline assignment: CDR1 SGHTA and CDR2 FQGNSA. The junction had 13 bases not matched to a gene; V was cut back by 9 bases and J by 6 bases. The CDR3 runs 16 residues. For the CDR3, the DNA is TGTGCCAGTTCGACTAGCGGGACATCCATGGGAAACATTCAGTACTTC. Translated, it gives CASSTSGTSMGNIQYF.

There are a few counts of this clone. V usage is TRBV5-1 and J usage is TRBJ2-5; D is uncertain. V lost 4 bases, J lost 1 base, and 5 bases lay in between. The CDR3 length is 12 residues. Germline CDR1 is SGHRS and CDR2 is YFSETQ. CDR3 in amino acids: CASSRLQETQYF. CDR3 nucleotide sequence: TGCGCCAGCAGCCGACTCCAAGAGACCCAGTACTTC.

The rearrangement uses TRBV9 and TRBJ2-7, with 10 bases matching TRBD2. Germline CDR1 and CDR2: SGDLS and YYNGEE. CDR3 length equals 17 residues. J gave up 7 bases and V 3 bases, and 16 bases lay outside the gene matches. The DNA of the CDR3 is TGTGCCAGCAGCGCGACTAGCGGGCTTGAGGGGTCGAGGGAGCAGTACTTC. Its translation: CASSATSGLEGSREQYF.

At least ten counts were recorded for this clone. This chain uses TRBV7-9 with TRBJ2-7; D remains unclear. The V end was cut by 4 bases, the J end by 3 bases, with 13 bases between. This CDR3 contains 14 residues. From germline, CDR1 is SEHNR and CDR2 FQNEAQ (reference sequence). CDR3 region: CASSSDRAVYEQYF. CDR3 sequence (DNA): TGTGCCAGCAGCTCAGATAGGGCCGTCTACGAGCAGTACTTC. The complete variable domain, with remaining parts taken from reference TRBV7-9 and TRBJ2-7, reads DTGVSQNPRHKITKRGQNVTFRCDPISEHNRLYWYRQTLGQGPEFLTYFQNEAQLEKSRLLSDRFSAERPKGSFSTLEIQRTEQGDSAMYLCASSSDRAVYEQYFGPGTRLTVT.